A selection of T cell receptor beta chains follows, all from one sample in a study of beta chain features in type 1 diabetes. Assay: immunoSEQ multiplex PCR; the TCRdb copy retains only in-frame clones and omits some. The sample yields 250,000 to 350,000 clones, 11% seen once. The specimen sequenced was naive CD4+ T cells from blood. Receptor source: a woman in her twenties or thirties in good health. Each CDR3 is given without its conserved first and last residue. D genes are given only for firm matches.

d_call,v_call,cdr3_aa
TRBD2,TRBV4-2,ASSQGLAGYNEQF
TRBD2,TRBV7-9,ASSHLTSGRAVSNEQF
.,TRBV7-8,ASSLDPARRQF
.,TRBV28,ASSLAGRNNYGYT
TRBD1,TRBV2,ASSTRGGTGNNEQF
.,TRBV29-1,SVESQAANYGYT
TRBD1,TRBV2,ANRPQVLRGQETQY
TRBD1,TRBV18,ASSPQGASQPQH
TRBD2,TRBV7-8,ASSLVSGSYEQY
TRBD1,TRBV9,ASSERGTGFPGELF
.,TRBV7-9,ASSFDTNTEAF
.,TRBV5-4,ASSRDFSTDTQY
TRBD2,TRBV7-2,ASSLPGLARETQY
TRBD1,TRBV28,ASSFGTGGAGGYT
TRBD2,TRBV27,ASSVASGSGETQY
TRBD1,TRBV4-3,ASSQDWVRGQGGYT
TRBD1,TRBV30,AWSGDRVMGEQY
.,TRBV7-7,ASSLAFGQPQH
TRBD2,TRBV5-1,ASSLLAGEDEQF
TRBD1,TRBV4-1,ASSQRRGGTGISYEQY
TRBD1,TRBV2,ASSAEAGGQTQY
TRBD2,TRBV7-8,ASSLPLAGGLEQY
TRBD2,TRBV5-4,ASSLGLAGSGREQF
.,TRBV19,ATYYRAGNTEAF
.,TRBV2,ASSVEIGNQPQH
TRBD1,TRBV18,ASSPAGGEETQY
TRBD2,TRBV5-1,ASSAGLAGGPRYEQY
.,TRBV4-3,ASSRARTGQETQY
.,TRBV19,ASLEDTQY
TRBD2,TRBV7-9,AGGGVAYNEQF
.,TRBV20-1,SASGSTQY
.,TRBV14,ASSQDWSGRMNTEAF
TRBD2,TRBV29-1,SVEENGRAPDTQY
.,TRBV27,ASSLRPKSYGQTLAKNIQY
TRBD2,TRBV4-2,ASSPGTSADNEQF
.,TRBV25-1,ASREGSGAF
.,TRBV18,ASSPTGARVGKLF
.,TRBV28,ASSSQDSSSYEQY
.,TRBV6-4,ARHRAGANVLT
.,TRBV30,ARTTGTEAF
.,TRBV11-1,ASSYQTGLTYEQY
TRBD1,TRBV7-9,ASSLRGQGAKNIQY
TRBD2,TRBV7-3,ASSRGTTETQY
.,TRBV9,ASSVVRENTEAF
TRBD1,TRBV28,ASRSTGVGDTQY
TRBD1,TRBV7-9,ASSDREQPQH
.,TRBV4-1,ASSQLQGYQPQH
.,TRBV18,ASSDPGRSTGANVLT
.,TRBV11-1,ASSLVRVGTGELF
TRBD1,TRBV28,ASSSPGQGRNQPQH
.,TRBV4-3,ASSPDPGSAEQF
TRBD1,TRBV10-3,AISESMAGGSNQPQH
.,TRBV15,ATSRTGRNEQY
.,TRBV11-1,ASTVTSEPYNEQF
TRBD2,TRBV15,ATSRLAVASGANVLT